This T cell receptor (beta chain) was identified in a study of control samples from healthy donors and cancer patients. Unmatched junction bases numbered 4, after V lost 4 bases and J lost 0 bases. The CDR3 spans 16 residues. Germline V lookup: CDR1 SGHRS, CDR2 YFSETQ. Measured with immunoSEQ multiplex PCR; TCRdb has only the in-frame clones, and not every one. Counted here are some 22,000 clones, approximately 80% occurring once; the ten biggest clones make up 20% to 25%. The sequenced material came from PBMCs. V and J are TRBV5-1 and TRBJ2-3; 11 positions agree with TRBD2. This clonotype was obtained from a man aged 55 to 69 with colorectal cancer. The CDR3 DNA follows: TGCGCCAGCAGCCCTCTAGCGGGGGGTAGCACAGATACGCAGTATTTT. It is translated as CASSPLAGGSTDTQYF.